Listed here are 32 T cell receptor beta chains from one sample, sequenced in a study of cytomegalovirus exposure and HLA in healthy donors. The study ran its PCR with 60 Vbeta and 13 Jbeta primers. Produced via immunoSEQ multiplex PCR; TCRdb's table is partial and in-frame only. Of 110,000 or so clones listed, 76% are singletons. Sample: PBMCs. Every receptor here comes from a man in his forties or fifties in good health and CMV-seropositive.

As for this clone: One end of the junction is discordant with germline, which a read error may explain. The rearrangement uses TRBV7-2 and TRBJ2-4, with 8 bases aligning to TRBD1. The CDR3 loop spans 17 amino acids. Germline CDR1 SGHTA, CDR2 FQGNSA. This CDR3 reads CASSLVVQGAYKNSQYF. DNA of the CDR3: TGTGCCAGCAGCTTAGTTGTCCAGGGGGCCTACAAAAACAGTCAGTACTTC. Drawing the rest from reference TRBV7-2 and TRBJ2-4, the complete variable domain is GAGVSQSPSNKVTEKGKDVELRCDPISGHTALYWYRQSLGQGLEFLIYFQGNSAPDKSGLPSDRFSAERTGGSVSTLTIQRTQQEDSAVYLCASSLVVQGAYKNSQYFGAGTRLSVL.

In nucleotides, the CDR3 is TGTGCCAGCAGCAGCCGACAGGGGAAAAACACTGAAGCTTTCTTT. Protein: CASSSRQGKNTEAFF. The rearrangement uses TRBV5-6 and TRBJ1-1; 8 nucleotides match TRBD1. The CDR3 is made up of 15 amino acids. With V trimmed by 4 bases and J by 2 bases, 7 bases remained unmatched. Germline V gene sequence: CDR1 SGHDT, CDR2 YYEEEE.

This sequence joins TRBV30 and TRBJ2-7; D gene unclear. Trimming stripped 2 bases from V and 6 bases from J, with 8 bases between. Germline V gene sequence: CDR1 GTSNPN, CDR2 SVGIG (reference sequence). The CDR3 runs 11 residues. CDR3 bases: TGTGCCTGGAGTAGGTCAGGCGAGCAGTACTTC. Translation: CAWSRSGEQYF.

The rearrangement links TRBV11-3 to TRBJ2-5; 10 bases match TRBD1. This CDR3 has 15 residues. Germline values: CDR1 SGHNT, CDR2 YENEEA. Trimming removed 5 bases from V and 2 bases from J; junction bases left unmatched: 5. As DNA, the CDR3 is TGTGCCAGCAGCCCCGGACAGGGGGTACAAGAGACCCAGTACTTC. It yields the protein CASSPGQGVQETQYF.

The chain couples TRBV28 to TRBJ1-5; TRBD1 agrees at 8 bases. Germline CDR1 and CDR2: MDHEN and SYDVKM. With V trimmed by 5 bases and J by 2 bases, 8 bases remained unmatched. The CDR3 contains 16 residues. CDR3 nucleotide sequence: TGTGCCAGCAGTACCGACAGGGGATTCGGCAATCAGCCCCAGCATTTT. Encoded protein: CASSTDRGFGNQPQHF.

This sequence joins TRBV6-4 and TRBJ2-1, with 9 nucleotides matching TRBD2. V lost 6 bases, J lost 8 bases, and 8 bases stayed unmatched. Germline CDR1 is MRHNA and CDR2 is SNTAGT. There are 14 residues in the CDR3. CDR3 loop: CASSDSGSSHEQFF. The CDR3, as DNA: TGTGCCAGCAGCGATAGCGGGAGTAGCCATGAGCAGTTCTTC.

The CDR3 sequence is CASSLRGRQQSDTQYF. CDR3 sequence (DNA): TGTGCCAGCAGCCTCAGGGGACGACAACAGTCAGATACGCAGTATTTT. The chain is built from TRBV2 and TRBJ2-3, with D possibly TRBD1 on 6 matching bases. The germline gives CDR1 SNHLY, CDR2 FYNNEI. Trimming shortened V by 6 bases and J by 4 bases, and 20 bases separated the two germline ends. The CDR3 covers 16 residues.

The chain joins TRBV7-9 to TRBJ2-7; perhaps TRBD2 as D (6 bases). The CDR3 is 13 residues long. Germline CDR1 reads SEHNR; CDR2 reads FQNEAQ (reference sequence). V was clipped by 4 bases and J by 2 bases, with 9 bases between them. Here the CDR3 DNA reads TGTGCCAGCAGCTACGGGGGTGCCTACGAGCAGTACTTC. It encodes CASSYGGAYEQYF.

The chain joins TRBV7-2 to TRBJ2-7, with TRBD1 as a possible D gene (6 bases). CDR1 SGHTA and CDR2 FQGNSA come from the germline V gene. The V end lost 4 bases, the J end lost 7 bases, and 17 bases lay between the germline ends. The CDR3 runs 14 residues. The CDR3: CASSSGTTGMEQYF. The CDR3 coding sequence is TGTGCCAGCAGCTCCGGGACAACCGGAATGGAGCAGTACTTC.

This rearrangement joins TRBV5-5 to TRBJ2-2, with 7 bases identical to TRBD2. The CDR3 contains 16 residues. Germline CDR1 and CDR2: SGHKS and YYEKEE (reference sequence). The ends lost 0 bases at V and 5 bases at J; junction bases unmatched: 7. DNA for the CDR3: TGTGCCAGCAGCTTGGTGGGAGGGGAAAGGACCGGGGAGCTGTTTTTT. Residues: CASSLVGGERTGELFF.

This clone was counted between two and nine times. The J gene is TRBJ2-2, the V gene TRBV7-8, with 9 bases aligning to TRBD2. The V and J ends lost 2 bases and 6 bases, in that order; junction bases with no gene match: 13. CDR1 is SGHVS and CDR2 is FQNEAQ in the germline V gene. The CDR3 runs 18 residues. The CDR3 nucleotides read TGTGCCAGCAGCTTAAGACCCTTTAGCGGGAGCCGGTCCGGGGAGCTGTTTTTT. This translates into CASSLRPFSGSRSGELFF.

The chain links TRBV6-5 to TRBJ1-1; 8 bases line up with TRBD1. After removal of 1 base from V and 5 bases from J, the junction contained 6 bases not matched to a gene. CDR1 and CDR2 from the germline V gene are MNHEY and SVGAGI. CDR3 length equals 15 residues. CDR3 sequence (DNA): TGTGCCAGCAGTTACTACGGACAGGGCAGGACTGAAGCTTTCTTT. It encodes CASSYYGQGRTEAFF.

This chain joins TRBV7-9 and TRBJ1-1; D not resolved. CDR3 length equals 12 residues. The germline V gene encodes CDR1 SEHNR and CDR2 FQNEAQ (reference sequence). Trimming removed 8 bases at V and 4 bases at J, with 11 bases between. DNA for the CDR3: TGTGCCAGCGAGGGTCCTGGCACTGAAGCTTTCTTT. It translates to CASEGPGTEAFF.

In this sample, this clone turned up a few times. The gene calls are TRBV14 and TRBJ2-3, with 10 bases lining up with TRBD2. This CDR3 has 18 amino acids. The germline V gene has CDR1 SGHDN and CDR2 FVKESK. J was trimmed by 5 bases and V by 5 bases; bases with no gene match: 16. The DNA of the CDR3 is TGTGCCAGCAGCTTCGAAGAGTCAGCGGGAGGGCCGAAAGATACGCAGTATTTT. Translating gives CASSFEESAGGPKDTQYF.

The chain has TRBV5-4 and TRBJ1-1; D ambiguous. Germline V gene sequence: CDR1 SGHNT, CDR2 YYREEE (reference sequence). CDR3 size: 14 residues. V was shortened by 2 bases and J by 5 bases, with 13 bases between the two germline ends. The CDR3, as DNA: TGTGCCAGCAGCTTTCCGCAGGCGGGGACTGAAGCTTTCTTT. Translating it yields CASSFPQAGTEAFF. Filled out from reference TRBV5-4 and TRBJ1-1, the complete variable domain reads ETGVTQSPTHLIKTRGQQVTLRCSSQSGHNTVSWYQQALGQGPQFIFQYYREEENGRGNFPPRFSGLQFPNYSSELNVNALELDDSALYLCASSFPQAGTEAFFGQGTRLTVV.

The chain combines TRBV15 with TRBJ2-3; no reliable D call. V was pared by 1 base and J by 2 bases, with 4 bases between. Germline V CDR1 and CDR2: LNHNV, YYDKDF (reference sequence). This CDR3 contains 13 residues. Written as DNA, the CDR3 is TGTGCCACCAGCAGAGTGGCCACAGATACGCAGTATTTT. This encodes CATSRVATDTQYF.

This rearrangement joins TRBV19 to TRBJ2-1; 9 bases align to TRBD2. Germline V gene sequence: CDR1 LNHDA, CDR2 SQIVND (reference sequence). Losses at the gene ends were 4 bases for V and 1 base for J; bases not matched to a gene: 5. The CDR3 is 16 residues long. The chain's CDR3 is CASSTGLARSYNEQFF. The CDR3 DNA is TGTGCCAGTAGTACTGGACTAGCGCGATCCTACAATGAGCAGTTCTTC.

As concerns this clone: An end of the junction does not agree with germline; a read error may underlie this. CDR3 sequence: CASSSGLAGRPVF. DNA for the CDR3: TGTGCCAGCAGCTCGGGACTAGCGGGGCGACCGGTCTTC. The rearrangement uses TRBV7-9 and TRBJ2-1, with TRBD2 identical over 13 bases. The germline V gene encodes CDR1 SEHNR and CDR2 FQNEAQ (reference sequence). This CDR3 contains 13 residues.

Here the CDR3 reads CASMGANWDGYTF. Here the CDR3 DNA reads TGTGCCAGCATGGGGGCAAATTGGGATGGCTACACCTTC. The J gene is TRBJ1-2, the V gene TRBV6-1; tentatively, D is TRBD1 (6 bases). This CDR3 contains 13 residues. Germline CDR1 MNHNS, CDR2 SASEGT. With 7 bases removed from V and 6 bases from J, the gap between germline ends came to 15 bases.

The V call is TRBV2, the J call TRBJ1-2; D is possibly TRBD1 (5 bases). CDR3 length: 12 amino acids. Germline CDR1 and CDR2: SNHLY and FYNNEI. With 6 bases removed from V and 7 bases from J, the gap between germline ends came to 12 bases. CDR3 sequence (DNA): TGTGCCAGCAGCCAGGGTTCAGGTGGCTACACCTTC. Translated, it gives CASSQGSGGYTF.

The chain uses TRBV28 and TRBJ1-4; TRBD1 matches at 9 bases. The CDR3 is 18 amino acids. V trimming: 5 bases; J trimming: 8 bases; junction bases outside the gene matches: 18. Germline V gives CDR1 MDHEN, CDR2 SYDVKM. This chain's CDR3 is CASSPNTGTGSGNEKLFF. In DNA, the CDR3 is TGTGCCAGCAGTCCCAATACTGGGACAGGGAGCGGGAACGAAAAACTGTTTTTT.

With regard to this clone: A junction end diverges from the germline sequence, so it may reflect a read error. This chain uses TRBV7-3 with TRBJ2-3; 12 bases map to TRBD2. Germline V gene sequence: CDR1 SGHTA, CDR2 FQGTGA. This CDR3 region has 16 residues. The CDR3 loop reads CTSSPGLAGSTDTQYF. The CDR3 DNA is TGTACCAGCAGCCCAGGACTAGCGGGGAGCACAGATACGCAGTATTTT.

V and J are TRBV9 and TRBJ1-1; D is unresolved. V was cut by 3 bases and J by 2 bases, with 8 bases left in between. The CDR3 is made up of 13 amino acids. Germline CDR1 is SGDLS and CDR2 is YYNGEE. CDR3 in amino acids: CASSAGGNTEAFF. CDR3 nucleotides: TGTGCCAGCAGCGCGGGAGGAAACACTGAAGCTTTCTTT.

The CDR3 loop is CASSLGSSGNTIYF. In nucleotides, the CDR3 is TGTGCCAGCAGCTTAGGCAGCTCTGGAAACACCATATATTTT. The rearrangement uses TRBV7-6 and TRBJ1-3; D remains ambiguous. The V gene's germline CDR1 is SGHVS and CDR2 FNYEAQ. V lost 1 base to trimming and J lost 0 bases, with 4 bases between them. The CDR3 covers 14 residues.

The V gene is TRBV5-5, the J gene TRBJ2-7, with D uncertain. The CDR3 consists of 14 residues. V was shortened by 0 bases and J by 2 bases, with 9 bases between the two germline ends. Germline CDR1 SGHKS, CDR2 YYEKEE (reference sequence). CDR3 residues: CASSLGPSPYEQYF. Here the CDR3 DNA reads TGTGCCAGCAGCTTGGGGCCTAGTCCCTACGAGCAGTACTTC.

This sequence joins TRBV2 and TRBJ1-5; D is ambiguous. Trimming cost V 4 bases and J 6 bases, with 16 bases left between them. This CDR3 is 15 amino acids long. CDR1 SNHLY and CDR2 FYNNEI come from the germline V gene. The CDR3 DNA is TGTGCCAGCAGTGTTAACAGTGTGGAGGGTCAGCCCCAGCATTTT. It codes for CASSVNSVEGQPQHF.

This clone has just one count. The chain uses TRBV4-3 and TRBJ2-3; D is uncertain. V was pared by 3 bases and J by 6 bases, with 13 bases between. The CDR3 runs to 14 residues. CDR1 is LGHNA, CDR2 YSLEER, per germline. In DNA, the CDR3 is TGCGCCAGCAGCCAGTATCTAGGAAGGGATACGCAGTATTTT. Translation: CASSQYLGRDTQYF.

The rearrangement uses TRBV4-3 and TRBJ2-1; D is perhaps TRBD2 (5 bases). Trimming left V 4 bases short and J 8 bases short, with 9 bases between. Germline V lookup: CDR1 LGHNA, CDR2 YSLEER. This CDR3 is 12 amino acids long. The CDR3 loop reads CASSRRPYEQFF. The CDR3 DNA reads TGCGCCAGCAGCCGGAGGCCCTATGAGCAGTTCTTC.

In this sample, this clone turned up a few times. The rearrangement uses TRBV14 and TRBJ1-6, with D uncertain. Trimming took off 1 base at V and 7 bases at J, with 8 bases between the two ends. The germline V gene has CDR1 SGHDN and CDR2 FVKESK. The CDR3 sequence is 14 residues long. CDR3 sequence (DNA): TGTGCCAGCAGCCAAGGTTGGGCAAATTCACCCCTCCACTTT. This gives the protein CASSQGWANSPLHF. The full variable domain, in which reference TRBV14 and TRBJ1-6 provide the parts outside the CDR3, is EAGVTQFPSHSVIEKGQTVTLRCDPISGHDNLYWYRRVMGKEIKFLLHFVKESKQDESGMPNNRFLAERTGGTYSTLKVQPAELEDSGVYFCASSQGWANSPLHFGNGTRLTVT.

This clone was picked up a small number of times. The chain combines TRBV7-8 with TRBJ2-1; TRBD2 aligns across 7 bases. The CDR3 covers 16 residues. From germline, CDR1 is SGHVS and CDR2 FQNEAQ. Unmatched junction bases numbered 8, after V lost 2 bases and J lost 4 bases. For the CDR3, the DNA is TGTGCCAGCAGCTTAAACCCCGGGGGGTTATACAATGAGCAGTTCTTC. Amino acids: CASSLNPGGLYNEQFF.

V and J are TRBV4-1 and TRBJ2-2, with unresolved D. There are 14 residues in the CDR3. Per germline, CDR1 MGHRA and CDR2 YSYEKL. V lost 0 bases and J 9 bases, leaving 11 bases between the germline ends. CDR3 sequence (DNA): TGCGCCAGCAGCCAAGATAGAAGCGCCCGGGAGCTGTTTTTT. This gives the protein CASSQDRSARELFF.

The chain joins TRBV7-9 to TRBJ2-7, with D perhaps TRBD2 (5 bases). Trimming removed 1 base from V and 7 bases from J, with 14 bases in between. Germline V gene data show CDR1 as SEHNR and CDR2 as FQNEAQ (reference sequence). This CDR3 is 14 amino acids long. The CDR3 here is CASSLVPGMGEQYF. CDR3 bases: TGTGCCAGCAGCTTAGTCCCGGGAATGGGGGAGCAGTACTTC.